This TCR beta chain appears in the sequencing data of a study of shared clonotypes between healthy human individuals. Study details: Donor ages ranged 18 to 49 years: two women, a few men.

The CDR3 sequence is 17 residues long. CD8 memory fractions consisted of CD45RO+ and CCR7-negative CD45RA+ TemRA cells together. General study points: Some clonotypes were shared by all four sorted-subset donors, while others were not shared. The non-shared ones had lower generation probabilities than the shared ones. The sharing of about 5% of naive CD4 clonotypes was seen across several donors.

The protocol was immunoSEQ multiplex PCR, while the TCRdb copy is restricted to in-frame clones and leaves out a portion. The sample carries around 690,000 clones, less than 95% recorded once. As for this clone: Antigen: not known.

The source material was memory CD8+ T cells from PBMCs. The subset denotes: CD45RO+ cells pooled with CCR7-negative TemRA cells. The TCR was taken from a man in his late teens or twenties in good health. Some clones in this sample may be carry-over from other donors' samples. The rearrangement links TRBV21-1 to TRBJ1-1. TRBV21-1 is tagged as a pseudogene. Here the CDR3 reads CASSKDGEQGEGTEAFF. The CDR3 DNA reads as TGTGCCAGCAGCAAAGACGGGGAGCAGGGAGAAGGGACTGAAGCTTTCTTT.